One and the same sample provided the 21 T cell receptor beta chains below, sequenced in a study of blood T cell repertoires in COVID-19. Some clones are missing from TCRdb's copy, which holds only in-frame ones; the method was immunoSEQ multiplex PCR. Found here are 250,000 to 300,000 clones, about 81% of them singletons; the top ten hold around 4.1%. Specimen: PBMCs or T cells enriched from blood (not recorded which). The receptor source for this set is a man aged 25 to 40 with acute COVID-19.

The chain uses TRBV19 and TRBJ2-5; 8 nucleotides line up with TRBD2. Germline V gives CDR1 LNHDA, CDR2 SQIVND (reference sequence). The junction had 1 base not matched to a gene; V was cut back by 3 bases and J by 4 bases. The CDR3 consists of 13 residues. The CDR3 loop is CASSILAGETQYF. Here the CDR3 DNA reads TGTGCCAGTAGTATCCTAGCGGGAGAGACCCAGTACTTC.

The sample holds a few counts of this clone. The chain recombines TRBV3-1 (or the pseudogene TRBV3-2) with TRBJ1-5; D is perhaps TRBD1 (6 bases). CDR1 and CDR2 (germline): LGHDT, YNNKEL (reference sequence). This CDR3 region has 14 residues. V was pared by 4 bases and J by 6 bases, with 13 bases between. CDR3 DNA sequence: TGTGCCAGCAGCCCCCGCCGGGGGGCTCAGCCCCAGCATTTT. This translates into CASSPRRGAQPQHF.

The rearrangement joins TRBV24-1 to TRBJ2-1; 14 bases align to TRBD2. Per germline, CDR1 KGHDR and CDR2 SFDVKD. The trim removed 3 bases at V and 10 bases at J, leaving 7 bases unmatched. This CDR3 region has 16 residues. The DNA of the CDR3 is TGTGCCACCAGTGATCCGACTAGCGGGGGGGCTCGGGAGCAGTTCTTC. Residues: CATSDPTSGGAREQFF.

The rearrangement links TRBV7-2 to TRBJ1-4, with a tentative D call TRBD1 (6 bases). Germline values: CDR1 SGHTA, CDR2 FQGNSA. The CDR3 consists of 15 residues. Trimming took off 1 base at V and 8 bases at J, with 14 bases between the two ends. CDR3 region: CASSLGRQGYEKLFF. CDR3 coding DNA: TGTGCCAGCAGCTTAGGACGCCAGGGGTACGAAAAACTGTTTTTT. The variable domain in full, completed from reference TRBV7-2 and TRBJ1-4, reads GAGVSQSPSNKVTEKGKDVELRCDPISGHTALYWYRQSLGQGLEFLIYFQGNSAPDKSGLPSDRFSAERTGGSVSTLTIQRTQQEDSAVYLCASSLGRQGYEKLFFGSGTQLSVL.

The rearrangement links TRBV7-2 to TRBJ1-1; D is perhaps TRBD1 (6 bases). This CDR3 has 15 amino acids. The germline V and J ends were trimmed by 4 bases and 0 bases, with 12 bases remaining between them. The germline CDR1 and CDR2 sequences are SGHTA and FQGNSA. CDR3 bases: TGTGCCAGCAGCTCGAACAGGGCTATGAACACTGAAGCTTTCTTT. It codes for CASSSNRAMNTEAFF.

V and J are TRBV9 and TRBJ1-1; the D gene is possibly TRBD1 (6 bases). V lost 4 bases, J lost 7 bases, and 11 bases lay in between. The CDR3 sequence is 12 residues long. Germline assignment: CDR1 SGDLS and CDR2 YYNGEE. CDR3 nucleotides: TGTGCCAGCAGCCCGTTCAGGGGTGAAGCTTTCTTT. Its protein is CASSPFRGEAFF.

This clone was observed a single time. The gene calls are TRBV27 and TRBJ1-4, with a weak D call TRBD1 (5 bases). With 0 bases removed from V and 8 bases from J, the gap between germline ends came to 13 bases. The CDR3 consists of 15 residues. The germline V gene has CDR1 MNHEY and CDR2 SMNVEV (reference sequence). This CDR3 is CASSLSPGLDEKLFF. The CDR3 DNA follows: TGTGCCAGCAGTTTATCTCCAGGGCTCGACGAAAAACTGTTTTTT.

This chain joins TRBV2 and TRBJ1-3, with D possibly TRBD1 on 5 matching bases. Trimming took off 2 bases at V and 4 bases at J, with 12 bases between the two ends. Germline lookup yields CDR1 SNHLY and CDR2 FYNNEI. The CDR3 contains 15 residues. Here the CDR3 reads CASSEKGVAGNTIYF. CDR3 sequence (DNA): TGTGCCAGCAGTGAAAAAGGGGTAGCAGGAAACACCATATATTTT.

J is TRBJ1-6 and V is TRBV7-2, with 9 bases that match TRBD1. With 5 bases clipped from V and 11 bases from J, the junction kept 13 bases outside the gene matches. The CDR3 is 16 residues long. Germline lookup yields CDR1 SGHTA and CDR2 FQGNSA. The CDR3 spells CASSTGAGTGFTPLHF. CDR3 bases: TGTGCCAGCAGCACCGGGGCCGGGACAGGGTTTACACCCCTCCACTTT.

The chain has TRBV7-2 and TRBJ1-6, with D uncertain. The length of the CDR3 is 14 residues. Trimming left V 3 bases short and J 6 bases short, with 9 bases between. Germline CDR1 is SGHTA and CDR2 is FQGNSA. As DNA, the CDR3 is TGTGCCAGCAGCTTTGGGCAGACTAATTCACCCCTCCACTTT. Translated, it gives CASSFGQTNSPLHF.

This chain uses TRBV28 with TRBJ1-2; 10 bases agree with TRBD1. CDR3 size: 14 residues. Germline trimming cut 6 bases from V and 2 bases from J; bases unmatched to any gene: 3. Germline CDR1 is MDHEN and CDR2 is SYDVKM. CDR3 sequence (DNA): TGTGCCAGCAGCATGACAGGGGGCAACTATGGCTACACCTTC. Amino acid sequence: CASSMTGGNYGYTF.

The chain recombines TRBV28 with TRBJ1-2; D is possibly TRBD1 (5 bases). CDR3 length: 11 residues. V was clipped by 6 bases and J by 8 bases, with 10 bases between them. CDR1 is MDHEN and CDR2 is SYDVKM in the germline V gene. The CDR3, as DNA: TGTGCCAGCAGCGGAGGGGCGGGCTACACCTTC. Translated, it gives CASSGGAGYTF.

The chain links TRBV5-5 to TRBJ2-7, with D perhaps matching TRBD2 (7 bases). Germline values: CDR1 SGHKS, CDR2 YYEKEE (reference sequence). This CDR3 has 15 amino acids. V lost 0 bases and J 3 bases, leaving 13 bases between the germline ends. The CDR3 DNA reads as TGTGCCAGCAGCTTGGCGGGGGGCGGGAACTACGAGCAGTACGTC. Encoded protein: CASSLAGGGNYEQYV.

The chain recombines TRBV18 with TRBJ2-1; possibly TRBD2 for D (5 bases). CDR3 size: 15 residues. V lost 3 bases and J 6 bases, leaving 15 bases between the germline ends. Looked up from germline, CDR1 is KGHSH and CDR2 is LQKENI. In DNA, the CDR3 is TGTGCCAGCTCACCCCCGAGGGCCTCGTCCAATGAGCAGTTCTTC. This gives the protein CASSPPRASSNEQFF.

For the CDR3, the DNA is TGTGCCAGCAGCTTAGCTCGTAATGAGCAGTTCTTC. Translation gives CASSLARNEQFF. V usage is TRBV7-2 and J usage is TRBJ2-1; D remains ambiguous. Germline loops: CDR1 SGHTA, CDR2 FQGNSA. The V end lost 0 bases, the J end lost 7 bases, and 4 bases lay between the germline ends. The CDR3 sequence is 12 residues long.

This clone was seen repeatedly, ten times or more. V usage is TRBV9 and J usage is TRBJ2-4, with D possibly being TRBD1 (6 bases). V dropped 1 base and J dropped 7 bases, with 12 bases sitting between them. CDR1 is SGDLS, CDR2 YYNGEE, per germline. The CDR3 consists of 14 residues. CDR3 amino acids: CASSVQGNTNIQYF. Written as DNA, the CDR3 is TGTGCCAGCAGCGTACAGGGGAATACGAACATTCAGTACTTC.

The V and J genes are TRBV2 and TRBJ1-3, with D uncertain. V gave up 2 bases and J gave up 2 bases, with 13 bases separating them. Germline CDR1 SNHLY, CDR2 FYNNEI. This CDR3 has 16 amino acids. The DNA for the CDR3 is TGTGCCAGCAGTGAACTTAGTCCGAGGGCTGGAAACACCATATATTTT. Translated, it gives CASSELSPRAGNTIYF.

V and J are TRBV18 and TRBJ2-7; the match to TRBD2 covers 9 bases. The J segment lost 6 bases and the V segment lost 6 bases, leaving 9 bases of the junction unmatched. CDR1 KGHSH and CDR2 LQKENI come from the germline V gene. The CDR3 contains 14 residues. The CDR3 coding sequence is TGTGCCAGCTCTCTGTTCAGCGGGAGGTCCGAGCAGTACGTC. Translated, it gives CASSLFSGRSEQYV.

This clone came up once. The chain carries TRBV9 and TRBJ1-3, with D possibly being TRBD1 (6 bases). The V gene's germline CDR1 is SGDLS and CDR2 YYNGEE. This CDR3 has 14 amino acids. V was shortened by 0 bases and J by 2 bases, with 6 bases between the two germline ends. CDR3 DNA sequence: TGTGCCAGCAGCGTAGAGGGGGCTGGAAACACCATATATTTT. Its translation: CASSVEGAGNTIYF.

The chain combines TRBV29-1 with TRBJ1-2; D is undetermined. This CDR3 is built from 12 residues. Trimming cost V 5 bases and J 3 bases, with 10 bases left between them. From germline, CDR1 is SQVTM and CDR2 ANQGSEA. CDR3 in amino acids: CSVQRQDYGYTF. The CDR3 region has the DNA TGCAGCGTTCAAAGACAAGACTATGGCTACACCTTC.

This clone showed up just once. The chain is built from TRBV11-2 and TRBJ1-4; no definite D call. The CDR3 totals 15 residues. V was clipped by 0 bases and J by 7 bases, with 12 bases between them. Germline values: CDR1 SGHAT, CDR2 FQNNGV. CDR3 protein: CASSLEGRDGEKLFF. The CDR3 DNA is TGTGCCAGCAGCTTAGAGGGGAGGGATGGTGAAAAACTGTTTTTT.